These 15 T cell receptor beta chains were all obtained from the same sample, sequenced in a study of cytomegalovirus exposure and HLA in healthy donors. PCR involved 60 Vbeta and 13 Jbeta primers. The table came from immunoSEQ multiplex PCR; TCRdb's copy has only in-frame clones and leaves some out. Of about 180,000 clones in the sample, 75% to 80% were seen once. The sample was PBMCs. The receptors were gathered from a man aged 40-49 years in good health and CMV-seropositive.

CDR3 loop: CASRLVRESSEQYF. The CDR3 DNA reads TGTGCCAGCCGTCTCGTTCGGGAGAGTAGCGAGCAGTACTTC. The rearrangement uses TRBV6-6 and TRBJ2-7; possible D gene TRBD2, 6 bases. Trimming stripped 8 bases from V and 6 bases from J, with 20 bases between. The CDR3 runs 14 residues. Germline values: CDR1 MNHNY, CDR2 SVGAGI (reference sequence).

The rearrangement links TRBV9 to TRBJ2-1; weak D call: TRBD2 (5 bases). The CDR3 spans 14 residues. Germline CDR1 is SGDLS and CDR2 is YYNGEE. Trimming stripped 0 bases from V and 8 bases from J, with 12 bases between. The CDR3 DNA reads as TGTGCCAGCAGCGTAGCGGCTAGCTTCCATGAGCAGTTCTTC. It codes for CASSVAASFHEQFF.

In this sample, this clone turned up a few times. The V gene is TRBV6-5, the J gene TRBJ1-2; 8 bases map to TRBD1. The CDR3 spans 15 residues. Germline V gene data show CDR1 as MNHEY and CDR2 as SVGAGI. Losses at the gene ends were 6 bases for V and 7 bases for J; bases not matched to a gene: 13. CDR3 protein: CASRTTGTGYVGYTF. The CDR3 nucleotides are TGTGCCAGCAGGACTACCGGGACAGGCTATGTTGGCTACACCTTC.

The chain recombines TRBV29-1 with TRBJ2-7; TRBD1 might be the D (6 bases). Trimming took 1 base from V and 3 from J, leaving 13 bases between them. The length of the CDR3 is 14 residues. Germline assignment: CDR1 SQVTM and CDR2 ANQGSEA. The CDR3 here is CSVEVPDRYYEQYF. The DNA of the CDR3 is TGCAGCGTTGAAGTTCCCGACAGGTACTACGAGCAGTACTTC.

The CDR3, as DNA: TGTGCCAGTAGTAAGACTAGCGGGGAGACCCAGTACTTC. Translation gives CASSKTSGETQYF. The chain carries TRBV19 and TRBJ2-5, with TRBD2 identical over 10 bases. Trimming at V came to 4 bases and at J to 5 bases, leaving 1 base not matched to a gene. CDR1 LNHDA and CDR2 SQIVND come from the germline V gene (reference sequence). This CDR3 has 13 residues.

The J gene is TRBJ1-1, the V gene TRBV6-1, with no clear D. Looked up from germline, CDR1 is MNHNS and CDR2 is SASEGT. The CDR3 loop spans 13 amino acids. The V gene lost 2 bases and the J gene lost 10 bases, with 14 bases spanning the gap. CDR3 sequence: CASSEYPGRGAFF. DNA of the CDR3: TGTGCCAGCAGTGAATATCCCGGGAGAGGAGCTTTCTTT.

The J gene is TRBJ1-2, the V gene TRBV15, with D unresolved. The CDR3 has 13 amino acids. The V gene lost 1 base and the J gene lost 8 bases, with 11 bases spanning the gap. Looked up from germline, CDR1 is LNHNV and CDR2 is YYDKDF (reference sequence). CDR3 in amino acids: CATSRAGFTGYTF. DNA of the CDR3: TGTGCCACCAGCAGAGCGGGGTTCACCGGCTACACCTTC.

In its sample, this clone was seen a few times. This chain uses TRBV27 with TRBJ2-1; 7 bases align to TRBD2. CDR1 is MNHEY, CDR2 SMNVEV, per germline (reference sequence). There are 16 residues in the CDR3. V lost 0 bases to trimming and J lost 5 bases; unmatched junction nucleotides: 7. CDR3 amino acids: CASSLSAGVGNNEQFF. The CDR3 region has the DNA TGTGCCAGCAGTTTATCTGCGGGAGTGGGCAACAATGAGCAGTTCTTC.

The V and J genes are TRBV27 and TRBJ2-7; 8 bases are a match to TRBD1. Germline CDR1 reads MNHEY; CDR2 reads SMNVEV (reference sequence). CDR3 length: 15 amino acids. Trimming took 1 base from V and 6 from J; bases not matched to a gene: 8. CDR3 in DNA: TGTGCCAGCAGTTTATTCTCCGGGACAGGTCTCGAGCAGTACTTC. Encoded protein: CASSLFSGTGLEQYF.

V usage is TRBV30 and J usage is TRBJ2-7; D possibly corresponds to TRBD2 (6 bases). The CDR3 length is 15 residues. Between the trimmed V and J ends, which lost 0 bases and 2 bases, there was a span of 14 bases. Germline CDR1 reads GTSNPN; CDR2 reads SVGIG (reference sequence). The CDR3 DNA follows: TGTGCCTGGAGTGTACGGGGGAGTCTCGCCTACGAGCAGTACTTC. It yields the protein CAWSVRGSLAYEQYF.

The CDR3 sequence is CASSLGQSSGNTIYF. DNA of the CDR3: TGTGCCAGCAGCTTGGGACAGAGCTCTGGAAACACCATATATTTT. The chain is built from TRBV5-6 and TRBJ1-3; D perhaps matches TRBD1 (5 bases). The CDR3 has 15 residues. The ends were cut back, 0 bases at V and 0 bases at J, with 7 bases in the middle. Germline CDR1 is SGHDT and CDR2 is YYEEEE.

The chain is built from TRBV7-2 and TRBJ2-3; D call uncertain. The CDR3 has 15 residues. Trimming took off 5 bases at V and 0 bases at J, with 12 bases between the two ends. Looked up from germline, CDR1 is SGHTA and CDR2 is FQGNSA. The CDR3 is CASSPRQTSTDTQYF. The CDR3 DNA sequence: TGTGCCAGCAGCCCTAGGCAAACTAGCACAGATACGCAGTATTTT.

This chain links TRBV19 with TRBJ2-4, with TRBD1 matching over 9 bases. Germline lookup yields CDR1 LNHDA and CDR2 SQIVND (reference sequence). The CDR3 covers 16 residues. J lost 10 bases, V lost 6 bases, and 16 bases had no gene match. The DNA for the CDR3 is TGTGCCAGTAGGGACGCCGGGACAGGGTTTCTGGGGATTCAGTACTTC. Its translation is CASRDAGTGFLGIQYF.

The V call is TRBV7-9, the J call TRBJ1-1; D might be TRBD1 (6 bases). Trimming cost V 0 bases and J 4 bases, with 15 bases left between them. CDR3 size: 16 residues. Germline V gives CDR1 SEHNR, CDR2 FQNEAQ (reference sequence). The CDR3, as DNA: TGTGCCAGCAGCTTAGCGCTGGGGGCGGTGGGCACTGAAGCTTTCTTT. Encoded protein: CASSLALGAVGTEAFF. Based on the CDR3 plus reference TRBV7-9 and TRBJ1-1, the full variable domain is DTGVSQNPRHKITKRGQNVTFRCDPISEHNRLYWYRQTLGQGPEFLTYFQNEAQLEKSRLLSDRFSAERPKGSFSTLEIQRTEQGDSAMYLCASSLALGAVGTEAFFGQGTRLTVV.

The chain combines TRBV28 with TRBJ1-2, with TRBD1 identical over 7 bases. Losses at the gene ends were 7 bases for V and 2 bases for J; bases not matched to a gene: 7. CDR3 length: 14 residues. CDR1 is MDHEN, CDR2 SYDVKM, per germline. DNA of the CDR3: TGTGCCAGCACCCAAGACAGGGTCAACTATGGCTACACCTTC. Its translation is CASTQDRVNYGYTF.